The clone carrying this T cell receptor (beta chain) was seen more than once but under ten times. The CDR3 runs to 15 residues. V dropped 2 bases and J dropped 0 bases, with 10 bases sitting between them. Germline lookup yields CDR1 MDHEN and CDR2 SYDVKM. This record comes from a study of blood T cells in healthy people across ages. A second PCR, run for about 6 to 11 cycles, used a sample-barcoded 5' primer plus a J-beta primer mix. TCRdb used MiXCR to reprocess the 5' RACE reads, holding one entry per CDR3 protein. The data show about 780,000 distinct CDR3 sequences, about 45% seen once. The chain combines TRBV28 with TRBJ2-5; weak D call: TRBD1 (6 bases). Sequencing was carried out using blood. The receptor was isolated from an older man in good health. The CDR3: CASSLQRQDQETQYF. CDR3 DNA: TGTGCCAGCAGTTTACAACGACAGGACCAAGAGACCCAGTACTTC.